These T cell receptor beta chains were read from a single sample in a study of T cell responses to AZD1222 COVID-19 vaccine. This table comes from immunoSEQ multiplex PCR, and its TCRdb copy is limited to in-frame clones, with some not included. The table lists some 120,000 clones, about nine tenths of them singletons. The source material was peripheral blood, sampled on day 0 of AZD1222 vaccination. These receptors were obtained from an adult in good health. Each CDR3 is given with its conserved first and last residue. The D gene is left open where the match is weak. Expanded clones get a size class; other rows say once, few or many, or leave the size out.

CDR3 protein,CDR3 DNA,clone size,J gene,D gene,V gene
CAWRRIEAFF,TGTGCCTGGAGAAGGATCGAAGCTTTCTTT,.,TRBJ1-1,.,TRBV30
CASIPSWGRGEAFF,TGTGCCAGTATTCCCAGCTGGGGCCGGGGTGAAGCTTTCTTT,.,TRBJ1-1,.,TRBV19
CASSAQGWGYNSPLHF,TGTGCCAGCAGCGCTCAGGGGTGGGGGTATAATTCACCCCTCCACTTT,.,TRBJ1-6,.,TRBV9
CASRKGGGTEAFF,TGTGCCAGCAGGAAGGGAGGGGGCACTGAAGCTTTCTTT,.,TRBJ1-1,.,TRBV6-6
CASSTIGIHGYTF,TGTGCCAGCAGCACCATAGGGATTCATGGCTACACCTTC,once,TRBJ1-2,.,TRBV5-4
CASSSLGGRHTGELFF,TGTGCCAGCAGTTCCCTCGGAGGGAGGCACACCGGGGAGCTGTTTTTT,.,TRBJ2-2,.,TRBV6-5
CSGYRDDNEKLFF,TGCAGCGGGTACAGGGATGATAATGAAAAACTGTTTTTT,.,TRBJ1-4,.,TRBV29-1
CASSHGRPRGGEHEKTQYF,TGCGCCAGCAGCCACGGACGACCGCGGGGGGGCGAGCATGAGAAGACCCAGTACTTC,.,TRBJ2-5,TRBD2,TRBV4-1
CASSVSGTGNEKLFF,TGTGCCAGTAGTGTTTCCGGGACAGGGAATGAAAAACTGTTTTTT,.,TRBJ1-4,TRBD1,TRBV19
CASSPDSGLPETQYF,TGTGCCAGCAGCCCCGACTCCGGGTTGCCGGAGACCCAGTACTTC,.,TRBJ2-5,.,TRBV5-4
CASNRGGANTEAFF,TGTGCCAGCAACCGCGGGGGGGCAAACACTGAAGCTTTCTTT,.,TRBJ1-1,.,TRBV28
CASSLSGTGKRSNQPQHF,TGTGCCAGCAGCTTGTCCGGGACAGGGAAAAGGAGCAATCAGCCCCAGCATTTT,.,TRBJ1-5,TRBD1,TRBV5-6
CASRLGRANSPLHF,TGTGCCAGCAGACTGGGCAGGGCTAATTCACCCCTCCACTTT,.,TRBJ1-6,.,TRBV5-4
CAISESRDIAKNIQYF,TGTGCCATCAGTGAGTCACGCGATATAGCCAAAAACATTCAGTACTTC,once,TRBJ2-4,.,TRBV10-3
CASRGGTTGELFF,TGTGCCAGCAGAGGGGGAACCACCGGGGAGCTGTTTTTT,.,TRBJ2-2,.,TRBV12-3/TRBV12-4
CATLEGNTEAFF,TGTGCCACCCTGGAGGGGAACACTGAAGCTTTCTTT,.,TRBJ1-1,.,TRBV18
CASSDSRRGNEQFF,TGTGCCAGCAGTGACTCGCGCAGGGGCAATGAGCAGTTCTTC,once,TRBJ2-1,.,TRBV6-4
CASSFKGGTIRTQPQHF,TGTGCCAGCAGTTTTAAGGGGGGAACGATTAGAACACAGCCCCAGCATTTT,.,TRBJ1-5,.,TRBV28
CASSWVWDDYGYTF,TGTGCCAGCAGCTGGGTGTGGGATGACTATGGCTACACCTTC,.,TRBJ1-2,.,TRBV5-5
CASSQTIRGYGELFF,TGTGCCAGCAGCCAAACTATCAGGGGGTACGGGGAGCTGTTTTTT,.,TRBJ2-2,TRBD1,TRBV3-1/TRBV3-2
CASSTLAGGLHEQYF,TGTGCCAGTAGTACGCTAGCGGGGGGGCTGCACGAGCAGTACTTC,.,TRBJ2-7,TRBD2,TRBV19
CASSPRAGVEQYF,TGTGCCAGCAGCCCCCGAGCCGGGGTCGAGCAGTACTTC,.,TRBJ2-7,.,TRBV5-5
CAWIALSGANVLTF,TGTGCCTGGATCGCTCTCTCTGGGGCCAACGTCCTGACTTTC,once,TRBJ2-6,.,TRBV30
CASGTRGVNQPQHF,TGTGCCAGCGGGACGAGAGGAGTCAATCAGCCCCAGCATTTT,.,TRBJ1-5,.,TRBV27
CATSPAGTGGYYGYTF,TGTGCCACCAGTCCGGCCGGGACAGGGGGCTACTATGGCTACACCTTC,.,TRBJ1-2,TRBD1,TRBV24-1
CASSPPGSYEQYF,TGTGCCAGCAGTCCTCCGGGGTCCTACGAGCAGTACTTC,.,TRBJ2-7,.,TRBV12-3/TRBV12-4
CASSLGTGVTEAFF,TGTGCCAGCAGCTTGGGCACTGGGGTCACTGAAGCTTTCTTT,.,TRBJ1-1,.,TRBV5-5
CASSEGSPGRLGNTIYF,TGTGCCAGCAGCGAGGGGTCGCCGGGACGCCTGGGAAACACCATATATTTT,.,TRBJ1-3,.,TRBV7-3
CASSKGLAGALGDTQYF,TGTGCCAGCAGCAAGGGACTAGCGGGGGCCTTGGGAGATACGCAGTATTTT,.,TRBJ2-3,TRBD2,TRBV5-4
CASSQGQGYGYGYTF,TGTGCCAGCAGCCAAGGGCAGGGTTATGGCTATGGCTACACCTTC,once,TRBJ1-2,.,TRBV11-2
CASSPPFDAYGYTF,TGTGCCAGCTCACCACCTTTCGACGCCTATGGCTACACCTTC,.,TRBJ1-2,.,TRBV18
CASSPTPTGSGEKLFF,TGTGCCAGCTCACCAACTCCTACAGGGTCTGGGGAAAAACTGTTTTTT,.,TRBJ1-4,.,TRBV18